Each of the 8 T cell receptor beta chains below was sequenced from the same sample in a study of CD8+ T cells in alopecia areata. Following extraction, RNA underwent reverse transcription to cDNA, which served as the sequencing template. TCRdb's copy holds only in-frame clones and misses some; the assay was immunoSEQ multiplex PCR. This sample has 55,000 to 65,000 clones, with around 47% found just once. Sequencing was carried out using NKG2D-low CD8+ T cells sorted from blood. These receptors all stem from a human donor with alopecia areata.

The rearrangement links TRBV19 to TRBJ1-1; unclear D gene. Per germline, CDR1 LNHDA and CDR2 SQIVND (reference sequence). Trimming pared 3 bases from V and 3 bases from J, leaving 8 bases between. This CDR3 is built from 13 residues. CDR3 residues: CASSIYEDTEAFF. In DNA, the CDR3 is TGTGCCAGTAGTATTTACGAGGACACTGAAGCTTTCTTT.

The chain joins TRBV19 to TRBJ2-1; D gene ambiguous. The germline CDR1 and CDR2 sequences are LNHDA and SQIVND (reference sequence). The CDR3 is made up of 14 amino acids. V was pared by 4 bases and J by 1 base, with 8 bases between. The CDR3 sequence is CASSTQTSYNEQFF. CDR3 coding DNA: TGTGCCAGTAGTACGCAGACGTCCTACAATGAGCAGTTCTTC.

V usage is TRBV7-9 and J usage is TRBJ2-3; 8 nucleotides align to TRBD2. J gave up 4 bases and V 5 bases, and 11 bases lay outside the gene matches. The CDR3 contains 16 residues. Germline V lookup: CDR1 SEHNR, CDR2 FQNEAQ (reference sequence). CDR3 loop: CASSPLAGIRADTQYF. The CDR3 DNA sequence: TGTGCCAGCAGCCCCTTAGCGGGGATAAGGGCAGATACGCAGTATTTT.

V and J are TRBV7-9 and TRBJ2-3, with 13 bases matching TRBD2. The CDR3 has 18 amino acids. V lost 5 bases and J lost 4; bases outside the gene matches: 12. Per germline, CDR1 SEHNR and CDR2 FQNEAQ (reference sequence). In DNA form, the CDR3 reads TGTGCCAGCAGCCCCCGCTACGGACTAGCGGGAGCGGCAGATACGCAGTATTTT. Translation: CASSPRYGLAGAADTQYF.

This rearrangement joins TRBV13 to TRBJ1-2, with no clear D. Germline assignment: CDR1 PRHDT and CDR2 FYEKMQ (reference sequence). The CDR3 sequence is 12 residues long. The V and J ends lost 8 bases and 1 base respectively, with 8 bases between them. The CDR3 sequence: CASELINYGYTF. CDR3 in DNA: TGTGCCAGCGAATTAATTAACTATGGCTACACCTTC.

The chain carries TRBV9 and TRBJ1-2; D may be TRBD1 (5 bases). Germline CDR1 is SGDLS and CDR2 is YYNGEE. CDR3 size: 15 residues. Trimming shortened V by 4 bases and J by 5 bases, and 18 bases separated the two germline ends. In DNA form, the CDR3 reads TGTGCCAGCAGCCGGTGGGACGGCGGGGATTATGGCTACACCTTC. The encoded protein is CASSRWDGGDYGYTF.

The CDR3 is CASKGSRSGLVSSGNTIYF. Here the CDR3 DNA reads TGTGCCAGCAAGGGAAGCCGTTCGGGGCTCGTTTCCTCTGGAAACACCATATATTTT. The V and J genes are TRBV2 and TRBJ1-3; a weak D match, TRBD1 (5 bases). The CDR3 has 19 residues. Trimming stripped 7 bases from V and 0 bases from J, with 25 bases between. Per germline, CDR1 SNHLY and CDR2 FYNNEI.

This clone has just a few counts. The chain joins TRBV29-1 to TRBJ2-1; the match to TRBD2 covers 10 bases. Germline CDR1 is SQVTM and CDR2 is ANQGSEA. The CDR3 sequence is 16 residues long. J lost 9 bases, V lost 6 bases, and 17 bases had no gene match. The DNA of the CDR3 is TGCAGCGTATCCGGGACTAGCGCGGACTACAAGAGTGAGCAGTTCTTC. This translates into CSVSGTSADYKSEQFF.